This passage covers 31 T cell receptor beta chains from one sample sequenced in a study of T cells in Graves' hyperthyroidism and ophthalmopathy. RNA transcripts provided the source from which TCR beta CDR3 regions were amplified. HTBI primers drove first-round RT-PCR of the TCR CDR3. Each CDR3 protein gets one entry after TCRdb re-called the multiplex PCR reads with MiXCR. The table records 600,000 or so distinct CDR3 sequences, about 14% of them present only once. The sequenced sample was blood. The receptors shown here come from a woman between 50 and 59 years old with Graves' ophthalmopathy.

The chain is built from TRBV28 and TRBJ2-2; 9 bases are a match to TRBD2. The CDR3 contains 15 residues. Germline V gives CDR1 MDHEN, CDR2 SYDVKM. V lost 6 bases to trimming and J lost 3 bases; unmatched junction nucleotides: 5. In nucleotides, the CDR3 is TGTGCCAGCAGGGGGGTAGCGGGAGACACCGGGGAGCTGTTTTTT. This encodes CASRGVAGDTGELFF.

This clonotype was seen many times. V is TRBV3-1 and J is TRBJ1-1, with D perhaps matching TRBD1 (6 bases). This CDR3 is built from 17 residues. Trimming left V 2 bases short and J 0 bases short, with 16 bases between. Germline V gene lookup returns CDR1 LGHDT and CDR2 YNNKEL (reference sequence). CDR3 sequence: CASSQIRGGQLNTEAFF. In DNA, the CDR3 is TGTGCCAGCAGCCAAATACGTGGGGGGCAGCTGAACACTGAAGCTTTCTTT.

This clonotype was seen at least ten times. The V and J genes are TRBV2 and TRBJ1-5; TRBD1 matches at 10 bases. The J segment lost 5 bases and the V segment lost 3 bases, leaving 4 bases of the junction unmatched. In germline, CDR1 is SNHLY, CDR2 FYNNEI. The CDR3 is 15 amino acids. The CDR3 DNA sequence: TGTGCCAGCAGTGAGTGGGACAGGGGAGATCAGCCCCAGCATTTT. Translated: CASSEWDRGDQPQHF.

This clonotype has ten or more counts. The chain joins TRBV2 to TRBJ1-1; a possible D gene is TRBD1 (6 bases). The CDR3 extends over 15 amino acids. Germline V gives CDR1 SNHLY, CDR2 FYNNEI. V lost 5 bases, J lost 1 base, and 14 bases lay in between. The CDR3 loop reads CASSQQGYENTEAFF. Written as DNA, the CDR3 is TGTGCCAGCAGTCAACAGGGCTACGAGAACACTGAAGCTTTCTTT.

This clonotype has more than one count but fewer than ten. The chain recombines TRBV10-3 with TRBJ2-5; D unclear. The germline V gene has CDR1 ENHRY and CDR2 SYGVKD. The CDR3 is made up of 12 amino acids. V lost 2 bases to trimming and J lost 2 bases, with 3 bases between them. CDR3 in amino acids: CAISEIQETQYF. The CDR3 DNA sequence: TGTGCCATCAGTGAGATACAAGAGACCCAGTACTTC.

This sequence joins TRBV28 and TRBJ1-1; no definite D call. The CDR3 consists of 12 residues. Between the trimmed V and J ends, which lost 10 bases and 5 bases, there was a span of 14 bases. Germline V gives CDR1 MDHEN, CDR2 SYDVKM. Here the CDR3 reads CATQDRWTEAFF. In nucleotides, the CDR3 is TGTGCCACCCAGGATCGGTGGACTGAAGCTTTCTTT.

This clonotype was seen a few times. The chain joins TRBV28 to TRBJ1-2; 7 bases line up with TRBD1. Germline trimming cut 5 bases from V and 6 bases from J; bases unmatched to any gene: 9. Germline V lookup: CDR1 MDHEN, CDR2 SYDVKM. The CDR3 loop spans 14 amino acids. The CDR3 bases are TGTGCCAGCAGTGACCCGGGACAGACTGATGGCTACACCTTC. It translates to CASSDPGQTDGYTF.

This clonotype has at least ten counts. The chain couples TRBV7-9 to TRBJ2-7, with 14 bases identical to TRBD2. Germline V CDR1 and CDR2: SEHNR, FQNEAQ (reference sequence). This CDR3 has 15 residues. The trim removed 4 bases at V and 6 bases at J, leaving 5 bases unmatched. This chain's CDR3 is CASSSSGLAGAEQYF. CDR3 DNA sequence: TGTGCCAGCAGCTCCTCGGGACTAGCGGGAGCCGAGCAGTACTTC. The full variable domain, with the rest looked up from reference TRBV7-9 and TRBJ2-7, is DTGVSQNPRHKITKRGQNVTFRCDPISEHNRLYWYRQTLGQGPEFLTYFQNEAQLEKSRLLSDRFSAERPKGSFSTLEIQRTEQGDSAMYLCASSSSGLAGAEQYFGPGTRLTVT.

This clonotype was detected ten times or more. The V gene is TRBV5-6, the J gene TRBJ1-5; 8 bases map to TRBD1. V lost 0 bases, J lost 4 bases, and 6 bases stayed unmatched. CDR3 length equals 16 residues. The germline gives CDR1 SGHDT, CDR2 YYEEEE. CDR3 amino acids: CASSLGAGQGNQPQHF. CDR3 nucleotides: TGTGCCAGCAGCTTGGGGGCAGGACAGGGTAATCAGCCCCAGCATTTT. The full variable domain, rest sourced from reference TRBV5-6 and TRBJ1-5, is DAGVTQSPTHLIKTRGQQVTLRCSPKSGHDTVSWYQQALGQGPQFIFQYYEEEERQRGNFPDRFSGHQFPNYSSELNVNALLLGDSALYLCASSLGAGQGNQPQHFGDGTRLSIL.

This clonotype was detected a few times. The rearrangement uses TRBV12-3 or TRBV12-4 and TRBJ2-4; the D gene is possibly TRBD1 (7 bases). CDR3 length equals 17 residues. Trimming removed 5 bases at V and 0 bases at J, with 17 bases between. The CDR3 sequence is CASSVGGTALAKNIQYF. CDR3 DNA sequence: TGTGCCAGCAGTGTAGGGGGGACAGCCCTAGCCAAAAACATTCAGTACTTC.

This clonotype was seen a few times. The V and J genes are TRBV9 and TRBJ1-1; weak D call: TRBD1 (5 bases). V lost 4 bases to trimming and J lost 2 bases, with 9 bases between them. Germline lookup yields CDR1 SGDLS and CDR2 YYNGEE. This CDR3 contains 13 residues. CDR3 coding DNA: TGTGCCAGCAGCACACAGGTAAACACTGAAGCTTTCTTT. Encoded protein: CASSTQVNTEAFF. Full variable domain (rest looked up from reference TRBV9 and TRBJ1-1): DSGVTQTPKHLITATGQRVTLRCSPRSGDLSVYWYQQSLDQGLQFLIQYYNGEERAKGNILERFSAQQFPDLHSELNLSSLELGDSALYFCASSTQVNTEAFFGQGTRLTVV.

This clonotype was counted a few times. The DNA for the CDR3 is TGTGCCAGCTCACCCTGGGGCAGGGGAGACTATGGCTACACCTTC. It yields the protein CASSPWGRGDYGYTF. The rearrangement links TRBV18 to TRBJ1-2, with D possibly TRBD1 on 6 matching bases. CDR3 length: 15 residues. CDR1 KGHSH and CDR2 LQKENI come from the germline V gene. V dropped 3 bases and J dropped 3 bases, with 14 bases sitting between them.

This clonotype appeared many times. The chain has TRBV19 and TRBJ1-1; D not certain. V was clipped by 4 bases and J by 4 bases, with 13 bases between them. CDR1 and CDR2 (germline): LNHDA, SQIVND (reference sequence). This CDR3 has 14 amino acids. This CDR3 is CASSTTTLGTEAFF. The CDR3 DNA sequence: TGTGCCAGTAGTACAACTACCCTGGGCACTGAAGCTTTCTTT.

Points on this clonotype: A read error may be the cause here, since a much bigger clone is one base away. The genes are TRBV6-1 and TRBJ2-1; unclear D gene. Germline V CDR1 and CDR2: MNHNS, SASEGT. V gave up 3 bases and J gave up 6 bases, with 6 bases separating them. The CDR3 has 12 residues. This CDR3 reads CASSDPTNEQFF. The CDR3 DNA sequence: TGTGCCAGCAGTGATCCCACCAATGAGCAGTTCTTC.

V gene TRBV12-3 or TRBV12-4 combines with J gene TRBJ2-3; D uncertain. Trimming stripped 7 bases from V and 14 bases from J, with 16 bases between. The CDR3 length is 11 residues. CDR3 DNA: TGTGCCAGCATCGGTACAAGTAAACTGTATTTT. This sequence encodes CASIGTSKLYF.

V is TRBV4-1 and J is TRBJ2-1; the match to TRBD2 covers 9 bases. This CDR3 region has 16 residues. CDR1 is MGHRA and CDR2 is YSYEKL in the germline V gene. Unmatched junction bases numbered 5, after V lost 3 bases and J lost 2 bases. CDR3: CASSQASGKAYNEQFF. CDR3 DNA: TGCGCCAGCAGCCAGGCTAGCGGGAAAGCCTACAATGAGCAGTTCTTC.

This clonotype was recorded at least ten times. The genes are TRBV11-2 and TRBJ1-1; D is perhaps TRBD1 (5 bases). CDR1 is SGHAT and CDR2 is FQNNGV in the germline V gene. V lost 5 bases and J lost 2, with 9 bases in between. This CDR3 spans 13 amino acids. The CDR3: CASSLGHNTEAFF. DNA of the CDR3: TGTGCCAGCAGCCTCGGACACAACACTGAAGCTTTCTTT.

Ten or more counts support this clonotype. The rearrangement uses TRBV6-2 or TRBV6-3 and TRBJ2-3; no firm D call. The germline CDR1 and CDR2 sequences are MNHEY and SVGEGT. The germline V and J ends were trimmed by 6 bases and 0 bases, with 10 bases remaining between them. The CDR3 has 14 residues. In DNA form, the CDR3 reads TGTGCCAGCAGCCACCACAGAAGCACAGATACGCAGTATTTT. Protein sequence: CASSHHRSTDTQYF.

This clonotype was counted between two and nine times. The chain has TRBV7-2 and TRBJ1-5; 9 bases line up with TRBD1. The CDR3 contains 14 residues. Germline values: CDR1 SGHTA, CDR2 FQGNSA. V shed 10 bases and J 2 bases; nucleotides not matched to a gene: 6. The CDR3 sequence: CATSQGAGNQPQHF. CDR3 sequence (DNA): TGTGCCACGTCACAGGGGGCTGGCAATCAGCCCCAGCATTTT.

This clonotype was seen many times. The chain links TRBV5-1 to TRBJ2-3; unclear D gene. V gave up 3 bases and J gave up 1 base, with 9 bases separating them. The V gene's germline CDR1 is SGHRS and CDR2 YFSETQ. The CDR3 is 14 residues long. The CDR3 is CASSSTSGTDTQYF. Written as DNA, the CDR3 is TGCGCCAGCAGCTCGACAAGCGGCACAGATACGCAGTATTTT. Combining the CDR3 with reference TRBV5-1 and TRBJ2-3 gives the whole variable domain KAGVTQTPRYLIKTRGQQVTLSCSPISGHRSVSWYQQTPGQGLQFLFEYFSETQRNKGNFPGRFSGRQFSNSRSEMNVSTLELGDSALYLCASSSTSGTDTQYFGPGTRLTVL.

The CDR3 loop reads CASRVTGFTDTQYF. CDR3 bases: TGTGCCAGCAGGGTGACAGGGTTTACAGATACGCAGTATTTT. The chain employs TRBV27 and TRBJ2-3, with 7 bases lining up with TRBD1. The CDR3 consists of 14 residues. Germline V gene sequence: CDR1 MNHEY, CDR2 SMNVEV (reference sequence). V gave up 6 bases and J gave up 3 bases; unmatched junction bases: 6.

This clonotype was seen many times. This chain uses TRBV13 with TRBJ2-5; D gene unclear. V lost 5 bases, J lost 0 bases, and 7 bases lay in between. This CDR3 is 13 amino acids long. The germline gives CDR1 PRHDT, CDR2 FYEKMQ (reference sequence). The CDR3 loop is CASSHTNQETQYF. In DNA, the CDR3 is TGTGCCAGCAGCCACACTAACCAAGAGACCCAGTACTTC. Full variable domain (outside the CDR3, taken from reference TRBV13 and TRBJ2-5): AAGVIQSPRHLIKEKRETATLKCYPIPRHDTVYWYQQGPGQDPQFLISFYEKMQSDKGSIPDRFSAQQFSDYHSELNMSSLELGDSALYFCASSHTNQETQYFGPGTRLLVL.

This clonotype was seen a handful of times. A much more abundant neighbour one base away suggests this may be a read error. This chain connects TRBV12-3 or TRBV12-4 to TRBJ1-2; TRBD1 matches at 10 bases. This CDR3 is 14 amino acids long. The CDR3 protein is CASRRQGAGYDYTF. CDR3 in DNA: TGTGCCAGCAGAAGACAGGGGGCGGGCTATGACTACACCTTC.

This clonotype has a count of ten or more. V gene TRBV28 combines with J gene TRBJ1-6; 9 bases map to TRBD1. Germline V CDR1 and CDR2: MDHEN, SYDVKM. Trimming at V came to 6 bases and at J to 6 bases, leaving 3 bases not matched to a gene. This CDR3 comprises 14 residues. In DNA form, the CDR3 reads TGTGCCAGCAGGTTGACAGGGGGTAATTCACCCCTCCACTTT. As protein: CASRLTGGNSPLHF.

Many counts were recorded for this clonotype. The chain has TRBV20-1 and TRBJ2-7; maybe TRBD2 (7 bases). Germline CDR1 reads DFQATT; CDR2 reads SNEGSKA (reference sequence). This CDR3 is built from 14 residues. V shed 4 bases and J shed 1 base, with 14 bases lying between them. The CDR3 region has the DNA TGCAGTGCTACAGGGGACTACCCTTCCTACGAGCAGTACTTC. Its protein is CSATGDYPSYEQYF.

This clonotype was seen at least ten times. The chain links TRBV11-2 to TRBJ2-2; 8 nucleotides line up with TRBD2. Germline V lookup: CDR1 SGHAT, CDR2 FQNNGV. CDR3 length: 15 amino acids. Trimming at V came to 4 bases and at J to 5 bases, leaving 6 bases not matched to a gene. CDR3 DNA: TGTGCCAGCAGCTATAGCGGGATGGGTACCGGGGAGCTGTTTTTT. It specifies CASSYSGMGTGELFF.

The chain carries TRBV7-2 and TRBJ1-2; a weak D match, TRBD1 (6 bases). With 5 bases removed from V and 2 bases from J, the gap between germline ends came to 15 bases. This CDR3 is built from 15 residues. The germline gives CDR1 SGHTA, CDR2 FQGNSA. The CDR3 nucleotides read TGTGCCAGCAGCCCGGGAAACAGGGTAAACTATGGCTACACCTTC. It specifies CASSPGNRVNYGYTF.

A note on this clonotype: This clone may be a read error of a much larger clone one base away. The chain has TRBV6-1 and TRBJ2-5; 11 bases map to TRBD2. CDR1 and CDR2 (germline): MNHNS, SASEGT. V shed 7 bases, J shed 7 bases, and the junction held 11 bases outside the gene matches. CDR3 length: 15 residues. CDR3 sequence (DNA): TGTGCCAGCAAAGTTTTAGCGGGAGGGCAGGGGACCCAGTACTTC. This translates into CASKVLAGGQGTQYF.

This clonotype showed up many times. The gene calls are TRBV25-1 and TRBJ2-1, with TRBD2 matching over 11 bases. The germline CDR1 and CDR2 sequences are MGHDK and SYGVNS. This CDR3 is built from 21 residues. Germline trimming cut 5 bases from V and 0 bases from J; bases unmatched to any gene: 18. CDR3 amino acids: CASSHLAPGLAEISSYNEQFF. The CDR3 DNA follows: TGTGCCAGCAGTCACCTCGCTCCGGGACTAGCGGAAATCAGCTCCTACAATGAGCAGTTCTTC.

This clonotype was picked up a small number of times. V gene TRBV28 combines with J gene TRBJ2-5; possible D gene TRBD2, 6 bases. Germline assignment: CDR1 MDHEN and CDR2 SYDVKM. Trimming pared 4 bases from V and 5 bases from J, leaving 11 bases between. This CDR3 spans 13 amino acids. The CDR3 is CASSSGGIETQYF. CDR3 nucleotides: TGTGCCAGCAGTTCCGGGGGAATTGAGACCCAGTACTTC.

This clonotype was seen at least ten times. The V call is TRBV28, the J call TRBJ2-3; 13 positions match TRBD2. The CDR3 loop spans 13 amino acids. V shed 6 bases, J shed 6 bases, and the junction held 0 bases outside the gene matches. Germline lookup yields CDR1 MDHEN and CDR2 SYDVKM. CDR3 DNA: TGTGCCAGCAGGACTAGCGGGAGGGATACGCAGTATTTT. This encodes CASRTSGRDTQYF.